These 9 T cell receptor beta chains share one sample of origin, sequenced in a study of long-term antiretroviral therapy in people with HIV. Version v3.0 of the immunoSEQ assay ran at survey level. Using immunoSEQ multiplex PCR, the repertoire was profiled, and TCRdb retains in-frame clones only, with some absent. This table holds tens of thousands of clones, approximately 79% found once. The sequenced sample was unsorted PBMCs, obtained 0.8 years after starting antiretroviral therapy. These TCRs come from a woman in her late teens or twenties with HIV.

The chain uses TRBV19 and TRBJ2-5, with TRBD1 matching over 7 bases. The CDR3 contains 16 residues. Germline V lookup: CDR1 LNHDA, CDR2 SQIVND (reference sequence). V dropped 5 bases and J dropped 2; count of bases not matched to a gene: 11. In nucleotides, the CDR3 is TGTGCCAGTAGTCCGACAGGGTCAACGGCACAAGAGACCCAGTACTTC. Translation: CASSPTGSTAQETQYF.

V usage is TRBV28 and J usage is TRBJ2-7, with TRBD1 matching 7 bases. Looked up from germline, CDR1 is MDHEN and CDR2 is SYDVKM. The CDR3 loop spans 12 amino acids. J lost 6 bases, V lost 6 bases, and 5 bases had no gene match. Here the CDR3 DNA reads TGTGCCAGCAGGGACCCAGGGGGCGAGCAGTACTTC. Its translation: CASRDPGGEQYF. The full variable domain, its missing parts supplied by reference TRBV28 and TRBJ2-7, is DVKVTQSSRYLVKRTGEKVFLECVQDMDHENMFWYRQDPGLGLRLIYFSYDVKMKEKGDIPEGYSVSREKKERFSLILESASTNQTSMYLCASRDPGGEQYFGPGTRLTVT.

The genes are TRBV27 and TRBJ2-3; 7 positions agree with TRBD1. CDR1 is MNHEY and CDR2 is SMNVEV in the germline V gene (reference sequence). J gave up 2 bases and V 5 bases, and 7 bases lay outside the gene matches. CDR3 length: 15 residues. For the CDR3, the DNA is TGTGCCAGCAGTCGGGACAGAGCCCCCACAGATACGCAGTATTTT. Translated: CASSRDRAPTDTQYF.

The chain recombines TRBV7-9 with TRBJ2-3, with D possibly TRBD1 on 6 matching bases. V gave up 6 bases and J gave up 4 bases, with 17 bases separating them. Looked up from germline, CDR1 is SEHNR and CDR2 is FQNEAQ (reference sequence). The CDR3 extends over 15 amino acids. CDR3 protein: CASRPTRGGPDTQYF. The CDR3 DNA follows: TGTGCCAGCAGGCCCACCAGGGGTGGACCAGATACGCAGTATTTT.

The CDR3 sequence is CASSLPRDRPLEEQYF. The CDR3 bases are TGTGCCAGCAGCTTGCCCCGGGACAGACCCTTAGAGGAGCAGTACTTC. The J gene is TRBJ2-7, the V gene TRBV5-6; 7 bases match TRBD1. This CDR3 comprises 16 residues. In germline, CDR1 is SGHDT, CDR2 YYEEEE. V lost 1 base, J lost 7 bases, and 14 bases stayed unmatched.

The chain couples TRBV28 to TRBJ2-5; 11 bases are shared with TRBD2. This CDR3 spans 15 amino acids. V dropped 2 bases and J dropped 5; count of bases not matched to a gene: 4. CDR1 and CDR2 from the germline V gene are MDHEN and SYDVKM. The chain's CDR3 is CASSLLAGGGETQYF. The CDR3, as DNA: TGTGCCAGCAGTTTACTAGCGGGGGGAGGGGAGACCCAGTACTTC.

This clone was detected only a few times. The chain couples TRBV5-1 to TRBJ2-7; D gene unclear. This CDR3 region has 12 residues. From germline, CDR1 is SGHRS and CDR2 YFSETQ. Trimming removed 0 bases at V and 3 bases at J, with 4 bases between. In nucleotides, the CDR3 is TGCGCCAGCAGCTTGGGGGACTACGAGCAGTACTTC. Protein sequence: CASSLGDYEQYF.

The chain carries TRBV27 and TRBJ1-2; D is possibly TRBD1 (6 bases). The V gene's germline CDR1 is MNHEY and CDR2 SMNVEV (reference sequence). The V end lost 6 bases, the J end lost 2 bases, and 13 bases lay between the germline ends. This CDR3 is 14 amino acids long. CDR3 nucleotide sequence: TGTGCCAGCAGAGGACGGGGGCCGAACTATGGCTACACCTTC. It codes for CASRGRGPNYGYTF.

The CDR3 sequence: CASSPSGATDTQYF. CDR3 in DNA: TGTGCCAGCAGCCCTAGCGGGGCCACAGATACGCAGTATTTT. The gene calls are TRBV7-2 and TRBJ2-3; 9 bases map to TRBD2. After removal of 5 bases from V and 2 bases from J, the junction contained 2 bases not matched to a gene. The CDR3 has 14 amino acids. The V gene's germline CDR1 is SGHTA and CDR2 FQGNSA.